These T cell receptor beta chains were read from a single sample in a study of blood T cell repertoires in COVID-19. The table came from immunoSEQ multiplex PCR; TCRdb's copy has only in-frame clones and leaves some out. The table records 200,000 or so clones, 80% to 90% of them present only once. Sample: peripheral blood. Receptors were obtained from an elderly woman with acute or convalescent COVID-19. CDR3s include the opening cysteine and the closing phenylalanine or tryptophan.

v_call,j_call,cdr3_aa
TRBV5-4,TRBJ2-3,CASSLAGDLGDTQYF
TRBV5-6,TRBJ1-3,CASSSQGLSGNTIYF
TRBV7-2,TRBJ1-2,CASSFNGEYGYTF
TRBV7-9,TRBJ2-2,CASSPRDRPANTGELFF
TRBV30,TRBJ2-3,CAWSRGGPSTDTQYF
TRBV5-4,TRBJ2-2,CASSKGTDPNTGELFF
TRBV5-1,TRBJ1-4,CASSQGPSAGEKLFF
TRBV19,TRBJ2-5,CASKSTGGGQETQYF
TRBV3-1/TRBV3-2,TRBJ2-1,CASSFRDYSSGEQFF
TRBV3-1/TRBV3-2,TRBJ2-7,CASSRESGISSYEQYF
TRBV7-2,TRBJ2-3,CASSLFSGSFTDTQYF
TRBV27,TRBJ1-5,CASSLWGQMGQPQHF
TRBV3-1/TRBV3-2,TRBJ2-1,CASSLDSASYNEQFF
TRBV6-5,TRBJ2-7,CASSNTGLPSEQYF
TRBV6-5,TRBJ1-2,CASSPNTRGYTF
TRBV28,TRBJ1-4,CATWGQPATNEKLFF
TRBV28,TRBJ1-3,CASRTTGPGNTIYF
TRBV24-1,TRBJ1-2,CATSDLAGSRYTF
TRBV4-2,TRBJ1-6,CASSQDSYRRGLNSPLHF
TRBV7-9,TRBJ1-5,CASSSGQGSNQPQHF
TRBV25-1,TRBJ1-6,CASSEWTGSNSPLHF
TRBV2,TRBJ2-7,CASSRGDRRLSYEQYF
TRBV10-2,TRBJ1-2,CASSERLGTGWNYGYTF
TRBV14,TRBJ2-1,CASSQECEQERGVGEQFF
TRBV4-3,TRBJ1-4,CASSHEGGFNEKLFF
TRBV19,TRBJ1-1,CASRGQFSWNTEAFF
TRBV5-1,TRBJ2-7,CASNSEGPGEQYF
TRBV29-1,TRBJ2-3,CSVGRPSTDTQYF
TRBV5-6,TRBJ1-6,CASSSSRTGDLYNSPLHF
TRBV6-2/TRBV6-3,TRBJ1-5,CASSYLDINQPQHF
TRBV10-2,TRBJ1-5,CASSVTGGFNQPQHF
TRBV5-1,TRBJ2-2,CASSWTTSGSATGELFF
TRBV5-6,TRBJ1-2,CASSPAGYGYTF
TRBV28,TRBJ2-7,CASSFSGGAGYEQYF
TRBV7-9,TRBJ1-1,CASSLAGTGYTEAFF
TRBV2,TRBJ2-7,CASSAQGNVYEQYF
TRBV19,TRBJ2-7,CASSNSGPTYEQYF
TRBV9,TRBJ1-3,CASSVQQSGNTIYF
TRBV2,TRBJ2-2,CASSEEVGLTGELFF
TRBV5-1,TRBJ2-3,CASHAGTSGRTDTQYF
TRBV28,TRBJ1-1,CASESTPTVNTEAFF